This TCR beta chain appears in the sequencing data of a study of blood T cell repertoires in COVID-19. Study-level information: There were acute and convalescent COVID-19 samples, and they came from the United States, Italy and Spain.

With V trimmed by 4 bases and J by 1 base, 0 bases remained unmatched. Germline V lookup: CDR1 SGHKS, CDR2 YYEKEE (reference sequence). The CDR3 is made up of 13 amino acids. Recruitment covered 25 or so US areas and drew participants whose ages spanned roughly 18 to 100 years. Generated by immunoSEQ multiplex PCR, the TCRdb table keeps only in-frame clones and is missing some. The table has about 200,000 clones, 81% seen once. Material: PBMCs or T cells enriched from blood (not recorded which). V is TRBV5-5 and J is TRBJ1-2, with 8 bases fitting TRBD1. This clonotype originated in a woman between 50 and 59 years old with acute COVID-19. Written as DNA, the CDR3 is TGTGCCAGCAGCGGACAGGGTAACTATGGCTACACCTTC. This codes for CASSGQGNYGYTF.